The sequence of this TCR beta chain was determined in a study of PD-1 blockade in classical Hodgkin lymphoma. As to this clone: Its antigen is unknown.

Trimming took 1 base from V and 7 from J; bases not matched to a gene: 7. CDR1 LGHNA and CDR2 YSLEER come from the germline V gene. The CDR3 consists of 16 residues. Profiling relied on immunoSEQ multiplex PCR, and the TCRdb table lists in-frame clones only, not all of them. Found here are tens of thousands of clones, around four fifths of them singletons; the top ten hold around a third. Each and every patient relapsed after autologous stem cell transplantation, and patients got differing brentuximab vedotin exposure. Study-wide results and limits: Baseline diversity was lower in partial responders and progressors than complete responders.

V and J are TRBV4-3 and TRBJ2-2; the match to TRBD1 covers 9 bases. The TCR was taken from a human donor with classical Hodgkin lymphoma. Source: peripheral blood mononuclear cells (PBMCs), taken at baseline. The CDR3 sequence is CASSQGPGQGVGELFF. CDR3 in DNA: TGCGCCAGCAGCCAAGGGCCGGGACAGGGCGTCGGGGAGCTGTTTTTT.